Listed below are T cell receptor beta chains from one sample, sequenced in a study of regulatory T cells in long-lasting Graves disease. TCRdb re-analysed the multiplex PCR reads in MiXCR, keeping a single row per CDR3 protein. The sample has approximately 210,000 distinct CDR3 sequences, about 18% seen once. This material consisted of peripheral blood mononuclear cells (PBMCs), taken at new diagnosis, from a patient treated with antithyroid drugs. These receptors all stem from a female donor with Graves disease. The CDR3 runs from the conserved cysteine through the conserved F or W. D genes are given only for firm matches.

V	D	J	CDR3
TRBV28	TRBD1	TRBJ2-3	CASSFGTGRGDTQYF
TRBV7-2	-	TRBJ2-5	CASSPDRQETQYF
TRBV3-1	TRBD2	TRBJ2-7	CASSLAGGYGQYF
TRBV27	-	TRBJ2-4	CASSSPRLLAKNIQYF
TRBV3-1	-	TRBJ1-2	CASSHTAADGYTF
TRBV10-3	TRBD1	TRBJ2-1	CAIRKDGTGNEQFF
TRBV12-3/TRBV12-4	-	TRBJ1-1	CASTSPSPRMNTEAFF
TRBV20-1	TRBD2	TRBJ2-7	CSATTGVAGDYEQYF
TRBV20-1	TRBD1	TRBJ1-5	CSAGQGEQPQHF
TRBV11-3	-	TRBJ2-1	CASSWGSRSGGAF
TRBV24-1	TRBD2	TRBJ2-7	CATSEASGSHEQYF
TRBV19	TRBD1	TRBJ2-2	CASRTGTVRTGELFF
TRBV19	TRBD2	TRBJ2-3	CASSIAGLGDTQYF
TRBV11-1	TRBD2	TRBJ2-7	CASSQDLAGVEQYF
TRBV28	TRBD1	TRBJ2-7	CASSPTGGGSYEQYF
TRBV19	-	TRBJ2-7	CASSETGGNYYEQYF
TRBV7-9	-	TRBJ2-7	CASSSDAASEQYF
TRBV9	-	TRBJ1-6	CASSVVGTGSSPLHF
TRBV15	-	TRBJ2-2	CATSRENTDGELFF
TRBV7-6	TRBD2	TRBJ2-5	CATSPTSGRHETQYF
TRBV28	-	TRBJ2-1	CASSALGHTLNEQFF
TRBV14	TRBD2	TRBJ2-5	CARSGLAGVNQPFF
TRBV9	-	TRBJ2-7	CASSVDGSSYEQYF
TRBV20-1	-	TRBJ2-5	CSARTWGTVTQETQYF
TRBV19	-	TRBJ2-7	CASTNGGLSYEQYF
TRBV19	TRBD1	TRBJ2-3	CANTGTGEDTQYF
TRBV4-2	-	TRBJ2-1	CASSQAKGLSSYNEQFF
TRBV20-1	-	TRBJ1-1	CSARDSWTVNTEAFF